The next 26 T cell receptor beta chains were all read from a single sample in a study of shared clonotypes between healthy human individuals. Sequenced by immunoSEQ multiplex PCR; TCRdb stores in-frame clones only, minus some. The sample lists over a million clones; around 97% were seen once. The sample taken for sequencing was naive CD4+ T cells sorted from blood. The subset: CD45RA+ positively selected. Receptors originate from a young man in good health.

The V and J genes are TRBV25-1 and TRBJ2-2; 12 bases line up with TRBD1. Germline assignment: CDR1 MGHDK and CDR2 SYGVNS. J gave up 7 bases and V 8 bases, and 14 bases lay outside the gene matches. This CDR3 spans 17 amino acids. This CDR3 is CASSGQGATSWGGELFF. Here the CDR3 DNA reads TGTGCCAGCTCGGGACAGGGGGCAACTTCATGGGGCGGGGAGCTGTTTTTT. The full variable domain, rest sourced from reference TRBV25-1 and TRBJ2-2, is EADIYQTPRYLVIGTGKKITLECSQTMGHDKMYWYQQDPGMELHLIHYSYGVNSTEKGDLSSESTVSRIRTEHFPLTLESARPSHTSQYLCASSGQGATSWGGELFFGEGSRLTVL.

This clone was found once. The V call is TRBV27, the J call TRBJ2-1, with TRBD2 identical over 13 bases. This CDR3 is built from 17 residues. Germline V CDR1 and CDR2: MNHEY, SMNVEV (reference sequence). The CDR3, as DNA: TGTCCTGATGAGGGGACAGGTGGGACTAGCGGGAAAGATGAGCAGTTCTTC. It translates to CPDEGTGGTSGKDEQFF.

The V and J genes are TRBV30 and TRBJ2-7, with a tentative D call TRBD1 (5 bases). CDR1 GTSNPN and CDR2 SVGIG come from the germline V gene (reference sequence). V lost 1 base and J 5 bases, leaving 9 bases between the germline ends. The CDR3 length is 12 residues. Written as DNA, the CDR3 is TGTGCCTGGAGTGAGACAGAACACGAGCAGTACTTC. Amino acids: CAWSETEHEQYF.

The chain couples TRBV2 to TRBJ2-7; unclear D gene. Germline-derived CDR1 and CDR2 are SNHLY and FYNNEI. Trimming shortened V by 8 bases and J by 0 bases, and 11 bases separated the two germline ends. The CDR3 consists of 13 residues. In DNA, the CDR3 is TGTGCCAGCTCAGGCGTTAGCTCCTACGAGCAGTACTTC. Translating gives CASSGVSSYEQYF. The full variable domain, completed using reference TRBV2 and TRBJ2-7, is EPEVTQTPSHQVTQMGQEVILRCVPISNHLYFYWYRQILGQKVEFLVSFYNNEISEKSEIFDDQFSVERPDGSNFTLKIRSTKLEDSAMYFCASSGVSSYEQYFGPGTRLTVT.

The rearrangement links TRBV7-9 to TRBJ2-1; 15 positions match TRBD2. The CDR3 loop spans 19 amino acids. Germline V gene sequence: CDR1 SEHNR, CDR2 FQNEAQ (reference sequence). J lost 0 bases, V lost 1 base, and 4 bases had no gene match. CDR3 sequence (DNA): TGTGCCAGCAGCTTAGTGGGGACTAGCGGGAGGAGCTCCTACAATGAGCAGTTCTTC. It encodes CASSLVGTSGRSSYNEQFF. Full variable domain (rest looked up from reference TRBV7-9 and TRBJ2-1): DTGVSQNPRHKITKRGQNVTFRCDPISEHNRLYWYRQTLGQGPEFLTYFQNEAQLEKSRLLSDRFSAERPKGSFSTLEIQRTEQGDSAMYLCASSLVGTSGRSSYNEQFFGPGTRLTVL.

The V and J genes are TRBV28 and TRBJ2-7, with 8 positions matching TRBD2. J was trimmed by 6 bases and V by 3 bases; bases with no gene match: 7. Germline-derived CDR1 and CDR2 are MDHEN and SYDVKM. The CDR3 has 14 amino acids. CDR3 bases: TGTGCCAGCAGTTTGCGACGGGAGGGAGGCGAGCAGTACTTC. Amino acid sequence: CASSLRREGGEQYF. The full variable domain, rest sourced from reference TRBV28 and TRBJ2-7, is DVKVTQSSRYLVKRTGEKVFLECVQDMDHENMFWYRQDPGLGLRLIYFSYDVKMKEKGDIPEGYSVSREKKERFSLILESASTNQTSMYLCASSLRREGGEQYFGPGTRLTVT.

V is TRBV6-1 and J is TRBJ2-3, with TRBD1 as a possible D gene (5 bases). V was cut by 7 bases and J by 3 bases, with 14 bases left in between. The CDR3 spans 14 residues. Germline V gives CDR1 MNHNS, CDR2 SASEGT. The CDR3: CASTRGDQTDTQYF. The CDR3 nucleotides are TGTGCCAGCACAAGGGGCGATCAAACAGATACGCAGTATTTT.

This sequence joins TRBV2 and TRBJ1-2, with D maybe TRBD1 (6 bases). The CDR3 has 14 residues. Trimming took 1 base from V and 5 from J, leaving 11 bases between them. Germline V CDR1 and CDR2: SNHLY, FYNNEI. The CDR3 reads CASSEDGTPYGYTF. The CDR3 DNA is TGTGCCAGCAGTGAAGATGGGACACCTTATGGCTACACCTTC.

V usage is TRBV7-2 and J usage is TRBJ2-1; 14 bases match TRBD2. The trim removed 6 bases at V and 1 base at J, leaving 8 bases unmatched. This CDR3 is 18 amino acids long. Germline V gene lookup returns CDR1 SGHTA and CDR2 FQGNSA. CDR3 loop: CASRVTSGRAGSYNEQFF. The CDR3 DNA reads as TGTGCCAGCAGGGTGACTAGCGGGAGGGCCGGATCCTACAATGAGCAGTTCTTC.

The CDR3, as DNA: TGTGCCAGCAGCCGGGTTTCGAGGGAGAACACTGAAGCTTTCTTT. Its protein product is CASSRVSRENTEAFF. This chain joins TRBV9 and TRBJ1-1; D gene unclear. Looked up from germline, CDR1 is SGDLS and CDR2 is YYNGEE. Trimming pared 4 bases from V and 1 base from J, leaving 14 bases between. This CDR3 has 15 amino acids.

The rearrangement uses TRBV5-4 and TRBJ2-1; TRBD2 is a possible D gene (7 bases). CDR1 is SGHNT, CDR2 YYREEE, per germline (reference sequence). The CDR3 contains 18 residues. V was shortened by 4 bases and J by 1 base, with 21 bases between the two germline ends. The CDR3 region has the DNA TGTGCCAGCAGCCGGGGGCTGGGGGGGCGCGGATCCTACAATGAGCAGTTCTTC. Protein: CASSRGLGGRGSYNEQFF.

This clone was counted once. The V and J genes are TRBV5-6 and TRBJ1-1; possibly TRBD1 for D (6 bases). The CDR3 runs 15 residues. V was cut by 0 bases and J by 4 bases, with 13 bases left in between. Germline lookup yields CDR1 SGHDT and CDR2 YYEEEE. The CDR3 here is CASSLEPGRGTEAFF. The DNA for the CDR3 is TGTGCCAGCAGCTTGGAGCCTGGCAGGGGCACTGAAGCTTTCTTT.

The chain has TRBV25-1 and TRBJ1-1; possibly TRBD1 for D (5 bases). CDR1 and CDR2 from the germline V gene are MGHDK and SYGVNS. This CDR3 spans 13 amino acids. V lost 6 bases, J lost 1 base, and 9 bases lay in between. CDR3 sequence (DNA): TGTGCCAGCAGGGGGGGTGGGAACACTGAAGCTTTCTTT. As protein: CASRGGGNTEAFF. Looking up the rest from reference TRBV25-1 and TRBJ1-1 gives the full variable domain: EADIYQTPRYLVIGTGKKITLECSQTMGHDKMYWYQQDPGMELHLIHYSYGVNSTEKGDLSSESTVSRIRTEHFPLTLESARPSHTSQYLCASRGGGNTEAFFGQGTRLTVV.

The chain joins TRBV5-6 to TRBJ2-1; 10 bases fit TRBD2. This CDR3 is 15 amino acids long. The V segment lost 2 bases and the J segment 6 bases; nucleotides outside the gene matches: 5. Per germline, CDR1 SGHDT and CDR2 YYEEEE. CDR3 region: CASSLPGLASNEQFF. The CDR3 region has the DNA TGTGCCAGCAGCTTACCGGGACTAGCGTCCAATGAGCAGTTCTTC.

This clone appeared once. CDR3 in DNA: TGTGCCAGCAGGGTCGACAGGTATAGCTCCTACGAGCAGTACTTC. Translated, it gives CASRVDRYSSYEQYF. V is TRBV6-1 and J is TRBJ2-7; D perhaps matches TRBD1 (6 bases). Trimming pared 6 bases from V and 0 bases from J, leaving 15 bases between. Germline-derived CDR1 and CDR2 are MNHNS and SASEGT. There are 15 residues in the CDR3.

The chain links TRBV10-2 to TRBJ2-7; 10 bases fit TRBD1. Per the germline V gene, CDR1 is WSHSY and CDR2 is SAAADI. CDR3 size: 15 residues. V lost 4 bases and J lost 2; bases outside the gene matches: 5. The CDR3 DNA is TGCGCCAGCAGTGGCGGGACAGGGGTCACCTACGAGCAGTACTTC. As protein: CASSGGTGVTYEQYF.

The chain is built from TRBV23-1 and TRBJ1-5; tentative D call: TRBD1 (5 bases). Being an ORF, TRBV23-1 has a function that is uncertain. Trimming pared 4 bases from V and 5 bases from J, leaving 12 bases between. CDR3 length equals 14 residues. CDR3 nucleotides: TGCGCCAGCAGTCGGGGACGGATCCATCAGCCCCAGCATTTT. It translates to CASSRGRIHQPQHF.

The V call is TRBV28, the J call TRBJ1-5, with 9 bases lining up with TRBD1. Per germline, CDR1 MDHEN and CDR2 SYDVKM. The CDR3 contains 16 residues. Trimming removed 4 bases from V and 2 bases from J; junction bases left unmatched: 6. The chain's CDR3 is CASSSRTGDGNQPQHF. The CDR3 nucleotides are TGTGCCAGCAGTTCCCGGACAGGGGACGGCAATCAGCCCCAGCATTTT.

The chain uses TRBV5-1 and TRBJ2-1; TRBD1 matches 12 bases. Looked up from germline, CDR1 is SGHRS and CDR2 is YFSETQ. Germline trimming cut 8 bases from V and 8 bases from J; bases unmatched to any gene: 8. The length of the CDR3 is 14 residues. The CDR3 DNA is TGCGCCAGTCTCCGTGGGACAGGGGGCCATGAGCAGTTCTTC. Its translation: CASLRGTGGHEQFF. Based on the CDR3 plus reference TRBV5-1 and TRBJ2-1, the full variable domain is KAGVTQTPRYLIKTRGQQVTLSCSPISGHRSVSWYQQTPGQGLQFLFEYFSETQRNKGNFPGRFSGRQFSNSRSEMNVSTLELGDSALYLCASLRGTGGHEQFFGPGTRLTVL.

The chain recombines TRBV9 with TRBJ2-1; weak D call: TRBD1 (5 bases). The CDR3 spans 16 residues. The germline V gene has CDR1 SGDLS and CDR2 YYNGEE. Trimming removed 5 bases at V and 5 bases at J, with 20 bases between. This CDR3 is CASSSFRQGRNNEQFF. The CDR3 nucleotides are TGTGCCAGCAGTTCTTTCCGCCAGGGAAGGAACAATGAGCAGTTCTTC.

The chain combines TRBV6-1 with TRBJ1-1; D is ambiguous. This CDR3 has 14 amino acids. V was cut by 7 bases and J by 5 bases, with 17 bases left in between. Germline V CDR1 and CDR2: MNHNS, SASEGT. The CDR3 sequence: CASKMDPLGTEAFF. The CDR3 coding sequence is TGTGCCAGCAAGATGGACCCCCTGGGGACTGAAGCTTTCTTT.

V usage is TRBV5-1 and J usage is TRBJ2-5, with 7 bases matching TRBD2. The V and J ends lost 8 bases and 5 bases, in that order; junction bases with no gene match: 12. Germline CDR1 reads SGHRS; CDR2 reads YFSETQ. The CDR3 is 14 amino acids. CDR3 protein: CASVAGAAGETQYF. CDR3 nucleotides: TGCGCCAGTGTAGCGGGCGCAGCGGGGGAGACCCAGTACTTC.

The chain employs TRBV6-1 and TRBJ1-5; D is perhaps TRBD1 (6 bases). V lost 2 bases to trimming and J lost 2 bases, with 13 bases between them. This CDR3 has 16 residues. The V gene's germline CDR1 is MNHNS and CDR2 SASEGT. CDR3 sequence (DNA): TGTGCCAGCAGTGAATTGAGGGGGGGTGGCAATCAGCCCCAGCATTTT. It specifies CASSELRGGGNQPQHF.

The chain is built from TRBV20-1 and TRBJ1-1; D unresolved. Germline loops: CDR1 DFQATT, CDR2 SNEGSKA (reference sequence). The CDR3 loop spans 10 amino acids. V lost 2 bases to trimming and J lost 7 bases, with 5 bases between them. In DNA form, the CDR3 reads TGCAGTGCTAGACAGAATGAAGCTTTCTTT. Its protein product is CSARQNEAFF.

The chain recombines TRBV5-4 with TRBJ2-3; D is possibly TRBD2 (5 bases). Trimming removed 6 bases at V and 6 bases at J, with 8 bases between. The V gene's germline CDR1 is SGHNT and CDR2 YYREEE (reference sequence). The CDR3 is 11 residues long. The CDR3 region is CASNRGDTQYF. CDR3 in DNA: TGTGCCAGCAACCGAGGGGATACGCAGTATTTT.

The chain joins TRBV6-1 to TRBJ1-5; D unresolved. V was shortened by 3 bases and J by 4 bases, with 10 bases between the two germline ends. Germline-derived CDR1 and CDR2 are MNHNS and SASEGT. This CDR3 spans 14 amino acids. CDR3 protein: CASSEVGRNQPQHF. The CDR3, as DNA: TGTGCCAGCAGTGAGGTGGGCAGGAATCAGCCCCAGCATTTT.